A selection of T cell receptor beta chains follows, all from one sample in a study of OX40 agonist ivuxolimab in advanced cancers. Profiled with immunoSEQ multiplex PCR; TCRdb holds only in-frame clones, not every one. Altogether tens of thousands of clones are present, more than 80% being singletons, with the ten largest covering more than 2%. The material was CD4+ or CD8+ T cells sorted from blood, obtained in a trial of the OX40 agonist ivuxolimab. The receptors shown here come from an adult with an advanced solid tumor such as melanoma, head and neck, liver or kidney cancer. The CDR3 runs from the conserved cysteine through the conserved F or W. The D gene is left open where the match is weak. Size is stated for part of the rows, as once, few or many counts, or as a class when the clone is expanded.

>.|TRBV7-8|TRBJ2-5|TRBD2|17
TGTGCCAGCAGCAAAAGACCAAGCGGGGGGCACCAAGAGACCCAGTACTTC
CASSKRPSGGHQETQYF
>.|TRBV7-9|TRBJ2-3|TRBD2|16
TGTGCCAGCAGCTTAGGGCGGGGGGCTAGCACAGATACGCAGTATTTT
CASSLGRGASTDTQYF
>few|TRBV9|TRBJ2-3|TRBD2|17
TGTGCCAGCAGCGTACCCCTGGCGGGGGGATACACAGATACGCAGTATTTT
CASSVPLAGGYTDTQYF
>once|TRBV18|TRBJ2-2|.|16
TGTGCCAGCTCACCGGCGGTCCGGGTTTTGGCCGGGGAGCTGTTTTTT
CASSPAVRVLAGELFF
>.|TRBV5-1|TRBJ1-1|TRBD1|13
TGCGCCAGCAGCGACCGGGACAGGGGGCGGGCTTTCTTT
CASSDRDRGRAFF
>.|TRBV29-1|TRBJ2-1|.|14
TGCAGCGTTGAAGGTCCAGGGGAGGAAGATGAGCAGTTCTTC
CSVEGPGEEDEQFF
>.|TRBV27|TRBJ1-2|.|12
TGTGCCAGCAGTTTCCGGGGGCAGGGCTACACCTTC
CASSFRGQGYTF
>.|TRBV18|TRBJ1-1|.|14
TGTGCCAGCTCACCACAGGGCTCCCCCTTGGCCGCTTTCTTT
CASSPQGSPLAAFF
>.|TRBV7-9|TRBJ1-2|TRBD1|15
TGTGCCAGCAGCTTAGGACGAGGGACAGATTATGGCTACACCTTC
CASSLGRGTDYGYTF
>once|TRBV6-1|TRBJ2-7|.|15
TGTGCCAGCAGTGCCCTATCCGTAGAGTCCTACGAGCAGTACTTC
CASSALSVESYEQYF
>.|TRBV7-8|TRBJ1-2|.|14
TGTGCCAGCAGCCCAAGGGCCATACCTTATGGCTACACCTTC
CASSPRAIPYGYTF
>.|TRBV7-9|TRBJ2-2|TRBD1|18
TGTGCCAGCAGCCCTAGATTGACAGGGGGCCGGGACACCGGGGAGCTGTTTTTT
CASSPRLTGGRDTGELFF
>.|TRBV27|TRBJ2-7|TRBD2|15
TGTGCCAGCAGTGCAGCGGGGCCAAGCTCCTACGAGCAGTACTTC
CASSAAGPSSYEQYF
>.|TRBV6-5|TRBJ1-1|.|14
TGTGCCAGCAGTATCCGGGTCGGAGGAACTGAAGCTTTCTTT
CASSIRVGGTEAFF
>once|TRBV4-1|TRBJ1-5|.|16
TGCGCCAGCAGCCAAGCGGTCGGGTTTAGCAATCAGCCCCAGCATTTT
CASSQAVGFSNQPQHF
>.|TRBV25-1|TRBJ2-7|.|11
TGTGCCAGCAAGAACTCCTACGAGCAGTACTTC
CASKNSYEQYF
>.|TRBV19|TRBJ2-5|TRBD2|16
TGTGCCAGTAGTATGGTACTAGCGGGGAACGGAGAGACCCAGTACTTC
CASSMVLAGNGETQYF
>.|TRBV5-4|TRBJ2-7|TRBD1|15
TGTGCCAGCAGCCGAGGAGGACAGGGAAGAGGCGAGCAGTACTTC
CASSRGGQGRGEQYF
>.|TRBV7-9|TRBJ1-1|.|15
TGTGCCAGCAGCCCACCCTACAGGTTGGGCACTGAAGCTTTCTTT
CASSPPYRLGTEAFF
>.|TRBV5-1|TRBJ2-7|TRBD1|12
TGCGCCAGCAGCACCGGACAGGCTGAGCAGTACTTC
CASSTGQAEQYF
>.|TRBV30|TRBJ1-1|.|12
TGTGCCTGGAGTGTACGTGGGGGTGAAGCTTTCTTT
CAWSVRGGEAFF
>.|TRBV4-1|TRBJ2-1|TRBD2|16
TGCGCCAGCAGCCAATCCGGGACTAGCGGCCTAATGGAGCAGTTCTTC
CASSQSGTSGLMEQFF
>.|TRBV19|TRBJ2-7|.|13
TGTGCCAGTAGTATTGGAGGGGGCTACGAGCAGTACTTC
CASSIGGGYEQYF
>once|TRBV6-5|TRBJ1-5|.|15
TGTGCCAGCAGTTACACAGGTAAAGGCAATCAGCCCCAGCATTTT
CASSYTGKGNQPQHF
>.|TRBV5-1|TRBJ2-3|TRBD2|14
TGCGCCAGCAGCTTGAGGCTAGCGGGCCAGGGGCAGTATTTT
CASSLRLAGQGQYF
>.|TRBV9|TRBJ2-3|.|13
TGTGCCAGCAGCTCACGTAGCGTAGGGGAAGTGTATTTT
CASSSRSVGEVYF
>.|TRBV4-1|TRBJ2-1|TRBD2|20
TGCGCCAGCAGCCAAGCAACTAGCGGGGGGGCCGTCGGGCTTTACAATGAGCAGTTCTTC
CASSQATSGGAVGLYNEQFF
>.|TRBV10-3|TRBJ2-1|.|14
TGTGCCATCGCCCGCCCTAGCCTCCCGGAGGAGCAGTTCTTC
CAIARPSLPEEQFF
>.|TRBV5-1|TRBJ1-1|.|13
TGCGCCAGCAGCTTGGATGGGGGCACTGAAGCTTTCTTT
CASSLDGGTEAFF
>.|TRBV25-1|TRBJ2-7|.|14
TGTGCCAGCAGTGAGGGCTACGACTCCTACGAGCAGTACTTC
CASSEGYDSYEQYF
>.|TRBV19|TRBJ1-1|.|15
TGTGCCAGTAGTTCCGGAATGGGGGTAAACACTGAAGCTTTCTTT
CASSSGMGVNTEAFF
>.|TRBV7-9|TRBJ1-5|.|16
TGTGCCAGCTCCCCTAGCATTGGGGGGGCGGATCAGCCCCAGCATTTT
CASSPSIGGADQPQHF
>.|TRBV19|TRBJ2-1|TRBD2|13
TGTGCCAGTAGTCTAGCGGGGTACAATGAGCAGTTCTTC
CASSLAGYNEQFF
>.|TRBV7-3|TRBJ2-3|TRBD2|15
TGTGCCAGCAGCTTACGGGGGGATGGAGCAGATACGCAGTATTTT
CASSLRGDGADTQYF
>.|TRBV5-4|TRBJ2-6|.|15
TGTGCCAGCAGCCGTGAGTTCTCTGGGGCCAACGTCCTGACTTTC
CASSREFSGANVLTF
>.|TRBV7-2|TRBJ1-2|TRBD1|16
TGTGCCACAACGACAGGGTGGTTAGTCGGGGTGGATGGCTACACCTTC
CATTTGWLVGVDGYTF
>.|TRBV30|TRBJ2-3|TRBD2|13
TGTGCCTGGTCACTAGCGGGAGCAGATACGCAGTATTTT
CAWSLAGADTQYF
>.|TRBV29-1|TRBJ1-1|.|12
TGCAGCGGAGGAAGGGTAGGCACTGAAGCTTTCTTT
CSGGRVGTEAFF
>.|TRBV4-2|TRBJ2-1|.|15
TGTGCCAGCAGCCTAGACGGGGGCGCCGGAAATGAGCAGTTCTTC
CASSLDGGAGNEQFF
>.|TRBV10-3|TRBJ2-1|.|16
TGTGCCATCAGTGAGTCGGGGACCGAAGCGTACAATGAGCAGTTCTTC
CAISESGTEAYNEQFF
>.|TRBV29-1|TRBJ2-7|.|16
TGCAGCGTTGCGAAGGGACTCCTAAGTTTAACTGACGAGCAGTACTTC
CSVAKGLLSLTDEQYF
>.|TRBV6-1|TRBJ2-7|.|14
TGTGCCAGCAGTGAAAGGGCCGAGGGTAGCGAGCAGTACTTC
CASSERAEGSEQYF
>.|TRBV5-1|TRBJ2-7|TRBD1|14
TGCGCCAGCCGGGGACAGTCTTTGGGGTACGAGCAGTACTTC
CASRGQSLGYEQYF
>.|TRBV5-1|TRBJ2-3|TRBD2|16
TGCGCCAGCAGCTTTTTACTAGCGGGAGTGGGAGATACGCAGTATTTT
CASSFLLAGVGDTQYF
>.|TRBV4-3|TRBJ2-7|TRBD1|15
TGCGCCAGCAGCCGAGAGACAGGGGGGCCCTACGAGCAGTACTTC
CASSRETGGPYEQYF
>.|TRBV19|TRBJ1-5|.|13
TGTGCCAGTAATCAAGGGCTAGGGCAGCCCCAGCATTTT
CASNQGLGQPQHF
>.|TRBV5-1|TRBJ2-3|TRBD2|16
TGCGCCAGCAGCTTTCTAGCGGGGATTCGCACAGATACGCAGTATTTT
CASSFLAGIRTDTQYF
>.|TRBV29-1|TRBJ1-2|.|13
TGCAGCGACGGTTATCCGGGAAGGCATGGCTACACCTTC
CSDGYPGRHGYTF
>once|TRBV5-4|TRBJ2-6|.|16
TGTGCCAGCAGCCGTGTAAGTGGCTCTGGGGCCAACGTCCTGACTTTC
CASSRVSGSGANVLTF
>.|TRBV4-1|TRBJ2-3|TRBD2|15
TGCGCCAGCAGCCTGGGACTAGCGGGTTCAGATACGCAGTATTTT
CASSLGLAGSDTQYF
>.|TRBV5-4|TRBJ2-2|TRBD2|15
TGTGCCAGCAGCTTTCGGGGGGTCAAGAGCGGGGAGCTGTTTTTT
CASSFRGVKSGELFF
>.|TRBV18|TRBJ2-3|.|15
TGTGCCAGCTCACCGAGAGAGGGTGGGACAGATACGCAGTATTTT
CASSPREGGTDTQYF
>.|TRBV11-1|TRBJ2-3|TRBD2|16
TGTGCCAGCAGCTTAAGTGAGCGGGGGGCTGCAGATACGCAGTATTTT
CASSLSERGAADTQYF
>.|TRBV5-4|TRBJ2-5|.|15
TGTGCCAGCAGCCCCAGGGGTCGGACCCAAGAGACCCAGTACTTC
CASSPRGRTQETQYF
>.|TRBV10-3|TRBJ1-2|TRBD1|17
TGTGCCATCAGTGAGCCACCTGGCAGGACAGGGAATTACGGCTACACCTTC
CAISEPPGRTGNYGYTF